The 25 T cell receptor beta chains listed next were all sequenced from one sample in a study of CD8 T cells in ankylosing spondylitis. Each CDR3 protein gets one entry after TCRdb re-called the 5' RACE reads with MiXCR. The sample records around 150,000 distinct CDR3 sequences, around a tenth being singletons. Sequenced: blood, either unsorted or a sorted T cell fraction (not recorded which). The receptors were sampled from a male donor with ankylosing spondylitis or in good health (not recorded which).

The chain combines TRBV29-1 with TRBJ2-7; weak D call: TRBD2 (6 bases). The CDR3 length is 12 residues. CDR1 is SQVTM and CDR2 is ANQGSEA in the germline V gene. V shed 3 bases and J shed 5 bases, with 11 bases lying between them. CDR3 sequence reads: CSVEGLADEQYF. DNA of the CDR3: TGCAGCGTTGAGGGACTGGCAGACGAGCAGTACTTC.

In this sample, this clonotype turned up many times. This chain links TRBV11-2 with TRBJ2-2; D not resolved. CDR1 is SGHAT, CDR2 FQNNGV, per germline. V dropped 8 bases and J dropped 4 bases, with 11 bases sitting between them. The length of the CDR3 is 13 residues. The CDR3 region has the DNA TGTGCCAGCGGGGTTTTGATCACCGGGGAGCTGTTTTTT. Encoded protein: CASGVLITGELFF.

This clonotype was seen at least ten times. The chain combines TRBV9 with TRBJ1-5, with D perhaps TRBD1 (5 bases). This CDR3 comprises 14 residues. Germline V CDR1 and CDR2: SGDLS, YYNGEE. Between the trimmed V and J ends, which lost 2 bases and 6 bases, there was a span of 12 bases. The CDR3 region is CASSVGGTGQPQHF. The CDR3 region has the DNA TGTGCCAGCAGCGTGGGGGGGACGGGTCAGCCCCAGCATTTT.

This clonotype came up many times. A much larger clone lies one base from this, so it may be a read error. The chain combines TRBV9 with TRBJ2-6; D might be TRBD1 or TRBD2, each matching 6 bases. This CDR3 contains 19 residues. The V end was cut by 3 bases, the J end by 0 bases, with 19 bases between. Germline assignment: CDR1 SGDLS and CDR2 YYNGEE. CDR3 residues: CASSERAGVPDSGANVLTF. The CDR3 nucleotides read TGTGCCAGCAGCGAGCGGGCAGGGGTTCCAGACTCTGGGGCCAACGTCCTGACTTTC. Complete variable domain (other parts from reference TRBV9 and TRBJ2-6): DSGVTQTPKHLITATGQRVTLRCSPRSGDLSVYWYQQSLDQGLQFLIQYYNGEERAKGNILERFSAQQFPDLHSELNLSSLELGDSALYFCASSERAGVPDSGANVLTFGAGSRLTVL.

This clonotype has a count of ten or more. The chain joins TRBV15 to TRBJ2-3; D is possibly TRBD1 (5 bases). The CDR3 runs to 15 residues. With 0 bases removed from V and 4 bases from J, the gap between germline ends came to 11 bases. Germline V gives CDR1 LNHNV, CDR2 YYDKDF (reference sequence). The CDR3 nucleotides read TGTGCCACCAGCAGAGACCAGGGAATGGCAGATACGCAGTATTTT. Translation: CATSRDQGMADTQYF.

V is TRBV6-5 and J is TRBJ2-1; D is perhaps TRBD1 (6 bases). CDR1 is MNHEY, CDR2 SVGAGI, per germline. The CDR3 totals 14 residues. The V end was cut by 0 bases, the J end by 10 bases, with 13 bases between. CDR3 DNA: TGTGCCAGCAGTTACTCGATCCCAGGGGACGAGCAGTTCTTC. This encodes CASSYSIPGDEQFF.

The chain has TRBV18 and TRBJ1-4; D ambiguous. CDR1 and CDR2 from the germline V gene are KGHSH and LQKENI. This CDR3 has 15 amino acids. The V end lost 3 bases, the J end lost 8 bases, and 16 bases lay between the germline ends. The CDR3 DNA follows: TGTGCCAGCTCACCCCGAGGAACTAACGGGGAAAAACTGTTTTTT. Translating it yields CASSPRGTNGEKLFF.

This clonotype occurred a few times. V is TRBV27 and J is TRBJ2-5; a weak D match, TRBD1 (6 bases). CDR3 length equals 16 residues. Germline lookup yields CDR1 MNHEY and CDR2 SMNVEV (reference sequence). The V gene lost 4 bases and the J gene lost 1 base, with 16 bases spanning the gap. The DNA for the CDR3 is TGTGCCAGCAGTTCGAGGGGGACCTCTGGCCAAGAGACCCAGTACTTC. Translated, it gives CASSSRGTSGQETQYF.

This clonotype occurred many times. This sequence joins TRBV12-3 or TRBV12-4 and TRBJ2-3, with D perhaps TRBD1 (6 bases). Trimming shortened V by 6 bases and J by 1 base, and 11 bases separated the two germline ends. The CDR3 length is 14 residues. CDR3 in amino acids: CASSFGQRTDTQYF. CDR3 in DNA: TGTGCCAGCAGCTTTGGACAGCGCACAGATACGCAGTATTTT.

The gene calls are TRBV28 and TRBJ2-7; D may correspond to TRBD1 or TRBD2 (5 bases each). Germline assignment: CDR1 MDHEN and CDR2 SYDVKM. The CDR3 runs 13 residues. Trimming removed 5 bases at V and 5 bases at J, with 13 bases between. The CDR3 reads CASSPPGTNEQYF. In nucleotides, the CDR3 is TGTGCCAGCAGTCCTCCAGGGACGAACGAGCAGTACTTC.

This clonotype came up many times. This chain connects TRBV29-1 to TRBJ1-1; D is unclear. Germline V gene lookup returns CDR1 SQVTM and CDR2 ANQGSEA. The ends were cut back, 7 bases at V and 1 base at J, with 10 bases in the middle. This CDR3 contains 12 residues. The CDR3 reads CSAGVKNTEAFF. CDR3 DNA: TGCAGCGCGGGAGTTAAGAACACTGAAGCTTTCTTT.

There are many counts of this clonotype. The chain employs TRBV19 and TRBJ2-1; TRBD1 or TRBD2 may be the D gene (5 bases each). CDR1 is LNHDA, CDR2 SQIVND, per germline (reference sequence). V lost 4 bases and J lost 6, with 13 bases in between. CDR3 size: 14 residues. Written as DNA, the CDR3 is TGTGCCAGTAGTAGGACTGGGGCCGGCAATGAGCAGTTCTTC. Protein sequence: CASSRTGAGNEQFF.

The chain joins TRBV6-5 to TRBJ1-5; 9 bases map to TRBD1. Germline trimming cut 6 bases from V and 0 bases from J; bases unmatched to any gene: 6. This CDR3 is 16 amino acids long. Germline V gene lookup returns CDR1 MNHEY and CDR2 SVGAGI. The CDR3 region is CASRKTGGISNQPQHF. The CDR3 DNA reads as TGTGCCAGCAGGAAGACAGGGGGGATTAGCAATCAGCCCCAGCATTTT.

This clonotype has at least ten counts. This sequence joins TRBV6-2 or TRBV6-3 and TRBJ2-1; no firm D call. V was clipped by 2 bases and J by 5 bases, with 10 bases between them. Germline CDR1 reads MNHEY; CDR2 reads SVGEGT. The CDR3 spans 14 residues. The CDR3 bases are TGTGCCAGCAGTTACATCGGACCCGACAATGAGCAGTTCTTC. Encoded protein: CASSYIGPDNEQFF.

This clonotype was detected many times. The rearrangement joins TRBV6-1 to TRBJ2-5; TRBD1 might be the D (6 bases). CDR3 length equals 14 residues. Germline CDR1 reads MNHNS; CDR2 reads SASEGT. Between the trimmed V and J ends, which lost 5 bases and 5 bases, there was a span of 15 bases. The CDR3 nucleotides read TGTGCCAGCAGTCTGGCAGGGGCGCTTGAGACCCAGTACTTC. It encodes CASSLAGALETQYF.

This clonotype was counted many times. V gene TRBV29-1 combines with J gene TRBJ1-2, with D maybe TRBD1 (6 bases). Per the germline V gene, CDR1 is SQVTM and CDR2 is ANQGSEA. The CDR3 runs to 11 residues. Trimming stripped 5 bases from V and 8 bases from J, with 12 bases between. CDR3 residues: CSVYGGGGYTF. For the CDR3, the DNA is TGCAGCGTTTATGGGGGCGGAGGCTACACCTTC.

This clonotype was recorded many times. V gene TRBV29-1 combines with J gene TRBJ1-1; 7 bases agree with TRBD1. The CDR3 is 15 amino acids. Germline values: CDR1 SQVTM, CDR2 ANQGSEA. The trim removed 4 bases at V and 3 bases at J, leaving 11 bases unmatched. CDR3 sequence: CSVGQGWGKDTEAFF. CDR3 nucleotides: TGCAGCGTTGGACAGGGTTGGGGTAAGGACACTGAAGCTTTCTTT. Filled out from reference TRBV29-1 and TRBJ1-1, the complete variable domain reads SAVISQKPSRDICQRGTSLTIQCQVDSQVTMMFWYRQQPGQSLTLIATANQGSEATYESGFVIDKFPISRPNLTFSTLTVSNMSPEDSSIYLCSVGQGWGKDTEAFFGQGTRLTVV.

This clonotype was observed many times. The CDR3 sequence is CASSPGDSYYGYTF. The CDR3, as DNA: TGTGCCAGCAGTCCAGGGGATTCATACTATGGCTACACCTTC. This rearrangement joins TRBV28 to TRBJ1-2; D perhaps matches TRBD1 (6 bases). Between the trimmed V and J ends, which lost 5 bases and 3 bases, there was a span of 13 bases. Germline V gives CDR1 MDHEN, CDR2 SYDVKM. The CDR3 covers 14 residues.

This clonotype has a handful of counts. The V call is TRBV29-1, the J call TRBJ1-2; 12 bases align to TRBD1. There are 14 residues in the CDR3. Trimming cost V 4 bases and J 4 bases; bases outside gene matches: 4. Germline CDR1 is SQVTM and CDR2 is ANQGSEA. The CDR3 DNA follows: TGCAGCGTTGCCCGGGACAGGGGGCTCTATGGCTACACCTTC. Translation gives CSVARDRGLYGYTF.

This clonotype has a count of ten or more. This sequence joins TRBV20-1 and TRBJ2-7; D may be TRBD1 (5 bases). CDR1 is DFQATT, CDR2 SNEGSKA, per germline (reference sequence). The CDR3 runs to 13 residues. V lost 3 bases, J lost 3 bases, and 12 bases lay in between. DNA for the CDR3: TGCAGTGCTAGTGGAGACAGATACTACGAGCAGTACTTC. As protein: CSASGDRYYEQYF.

This clonotype was observed at least ten times. This chain links TRBV20-1 with TRBJ2-3; D uncertain. Germline values: CDR1 DFQATT, CDR2 SNEGSKA (reference sequence). CDR3 length equals 14 residues. The V gene lost 0 bases and the J gene lost 2 bases, with 9 bases spanning the gap. The CDR3 loop is CSARDRSATDTQYF. The CDR3 DNA reads TGCAGTGCTAGAGATAGGAGCGCCACAGATACGCAGTATTTT.

This clonotype has ten or more counts. The chain recombines TRBV29-1 with TRBJ2-7, with 7 bases aligning to TRBD1. Germline V gene sequence: CDR1 SQVTM, CDR2 ANQGSEA. Germline trimming cut 2 bases from V and 4 bases from J; bases unmatched to any gene: 5. The CDR3 is 13 amino acids. The DNA for the CDR3 is TGCAGCGTTGAACGGGACAGAATATACGAGCAGTACTTC. It codes for CSVERDRIYEQYF.

This clonotype was seen many times. V usage is TRBV6-5 and J usage is TRBJ1-6; D not resolved. Looked up from germline, CDR1 is MNHEY and CDR2 is SVGAGI. CDR3 length equals 14 residues. With 3 bases removed from V and 9 bases from J, the gap between germline ends came to 12 bases. The CDR3 DNA follows: TGTGCCAGCAGTTATAGTACCGGTGGTTCACCCCTCCACTTT. Its translation: CASSYSTGGSPLHF.

In this sample, this clonotype turned up many times. A much larger clone lies a single base off, so this may be a read error. V gene TRBV5-1 combines with J gene TRBJ2-5; 10 bases match TRBD2. Germline CDR1 SGHRS, CDR2 YFSETQ. The CDR3 totals 15 residues. Losses at the gene ends were 3 bases for V and 2 bases for J; bases not matched to a gene: 4. For the CDR3, the DNA is TGCGCCAGCAGCTCCGGACTAGCGGAACAAGAGACCCAGTACTTC. Protein product: CASSSGLAEQETQYF.

The rearrangement uses TRBV3-1 and TRBJ2-7, with 12 positions matching TRBD2. The CDR3 totals 13 residues. CDR1 and CDR2 from the germline V gene are LGHDT and YNNKEL (reference sequence). J gave up 6 bases and V 3 bases, and 0 bases lay outside the gene matches. Here the CDR3 DNA reads TGTGCCAGCAGCCAGGGACTAGCGGGCGAGCAGTACTTC. This sequence encodes CASSQGLAGEQYF.